This TCR beta chain was identified during a study of cytomegalovirus exposure and HLA in healthy donors (dated by TCRdb to 2015 to 2018). For context, the study as a whole: In an earlier analysis of fewer than 750 of the donors, under 300 Gb of sequence data and 120 million or so unique TCR beta sequences from approximately 180 million T cells were reported. An early release that covered some 640 HLA-typed donors contained approximately 300 gigabases of sequencing data and tens of millions of unique TCR sequences. Of the roughly 400 genotyped donors, approximately 80% were placed in the genetic ancestry cluster associated with self-reported Caucasian donors. The aim of the study was to test whether cataloging public T cell receptors could identify signatures of past pathogen exposure. Using immunosequencing, the study profiled T cell repertoires from around 670 subjects and related those repertoires to cytomegalovirus serostatus. Along with the approximately 700-subject first cohort, a separate validation cohort of around 120 different subjects was used. The study combined high-throughput TCR immunosequencing, statistical association of individual TCRs with disease status, and machine learning to predict cytomegalovirus infection status. A later analysis re-analyzed previously published TCR beta repertoires from hundreds of donors and added high-resolution HLA genotyping to study TCR occurrence patterns. The later analysis used no new phenotypic data to find candidate immune exposures, relying instead on TCR beta sequences and their occurrence across donors. To decide whether each TCR beta V gene segment behaved as functional or pseudogenic, an earlier analysis of 587 of the donors relied on high-throughput TCR beta sequencing. Donor age, sex, ethnicity and CMV serostatus were collected together with the repertoire data. A later genetic analysis used genome-wide SNP genotypes for about three fifths of the 666 donors, treating that subset as a discovery cohort. Every repertoire in the discovery cohort had been generated on one and the same sequencing platform. Class I and class II HLA loci were covered by the typing at four-digit resolution. Typing coverage differed by locus: A, B, C, DRB1 and DQB1 were typed in roughly 620-630 donors, DQA1 in approximately 520, DPA1 in around 600, and DPB1 in 450 to 480. About five DR-DQ haplotypes were handled as single units for association and clustering, since linkage in the cohort was strong. Among 398 genotyped donors of the cohort, an average of roughly 230,000 unique TCR beta nucleotide sequences was sequenced per donor, of which 15% to 20% were non-productive.

The paper's findings and limits, for the study overall: In a later genetic analysis, fewer N-insertions in productive TCRs were reported among donors in an Asian-associated ancestry cluster than the roughly 670-donor mean. In a later analysis, TCR association rates were found to vary across HLA loci, with the most associated TCRs seen for DRB1 alleles and the fewest for HLA-C alleles. V-gene and J-gene trimming of TCR beta chains was associated with a missense DCLRE1C variant in a later genetic analysis, and the association was replicated in an independent cohort. In a later analysis, HLA-associated TCR beta chains showed more clonal expansion and lower generation probabilities than non-associated chains that were equally common. While some public TCRs were present in many individuals, most TCR sequences turned up only very rarely across donors. Assigning TCR associations to individual alleles was difficult when HLA alleles, especially DR and DQ, strongly co-occurred. The presence/absence analyses assumed that sequencing depth was roughly uniform across donors, and that assumption may not be true. A later analysis found that most CMV-associated TCR beta chains appeared HLA-restricted, with HLA associations seemingly driven largely by CMV exposure. Correlated functional status among segregating V segments might be attributable to linkage disequilibrium, but an unknown experimental factor could not be ruled out. Specific HLA alleles were associated with 18,000 or so TCR beta sequences at a false discovery rate of 0.05 in a later analysis. Because HLA typing was unavailable for some donors at each locus, only the typed subset was used in association tests. The authors suggested that the approach could potentially be generalized to other disease states and immunological phenotypes. According to a later analysis, parvovirus B19, influenza, CMV and Epstein-Barr virus appeared linked to several top co-occurrence clusters. A cluster of highly shared sequence variants was judged likely to be a technical artifact of the sequencing pipeline. Some IMGT-functional V segments, including TRBV6-2 and TRBV6-3, could not be distinguished by the 87-base-pair reads and were therefore excluded. Immune exposure information for the cohort was limited to CMV serostatus. A total of fewer than 200 TCR beta chains were listed by the study as associated with cytomegalovirus. Because counts were too low, around 18 rarely observed V segments, including chromosome 9 orphons, were left out of the earlier analysis of roughly 600 of the donors. In vitro tests confirmed that a few of the cytomegalovirus-associated TCR beta chains recognize cytomegalovirus antigens. The classifier was reported to diagnose cytomegalovirus status with high specificity and sensitivity in both the original and validation cohorts. In an earlier analysis of about 600 of the donors, most TCR beta V segments appeared in productive rearrangements about 87% or about 30% of the time, broadly matching IMGT annotations. A further reported finding was that TCR beta sequences accurately predicted the HLA-A and HLA-B alleles for most subjects in the first cohort. The cohort was sequenced for TCR beta chains only, and without alpha or paired-chain data the features that could be detected were limited.

V gives up 4 bases and J gives up 4 bases, and the segment between their germline ends measures 14 bases. CDR1 and CDR2 are drawn from the germline V gene: SGHRS, YFSETQ. Counted from cysteine to phenylalanine, this CDR3 has 14 amino acids. Left in the record is the CDR3 DNA by itself, 42 bases read in frame from the first base. A note on this clone: Its recognized antigen is unknown. No base quality information exists; no much larger clone differs at one position.

In total, 500 to 700 healthy bone marrow donors made up the cohort. At the time of sampling, all cohort members were nominally healthy, though unrecorded immune exposures were likely present. The donor tested CMV seronegative, placing the donor among the roughly 400 seronegative members of the cohort. Each donor provided a peripheral blood sample, and peripheral blood mononuclear cells were used for TCR beta sequencing. Genomic DNA was extracted from the blood cell samples with the Qiagen DNeasy Blood Extraction Kit. Library generation was performed with the immunoSEQ multiplex PCR assay. A mixture of 60 forward primers for TCR Vbeta segments and 13 reverse primers for TCR Jbeta segments was used in the multiplex PCR. A multiplex PCR assay on genomic DNA amplified the CDR3 region of rearranged TCR beta genes. Amplified TCR beta libraries were sequenced as 87-base-pair reads on the Illumina HiSeq System. In the paper's pipeline: A later analysis tallied tens of millions of unique TCR beta chains across the approximately 670 repertoires, and approximately 12 million of those chains were shared by two or more donors. To remove PCR and sequencing errors, raw reads were error-corrected and collapsed into unique sequences using a nearest-neighbor algorithm that merged closely related sequences. V, D and J gene segments were assigned by aligning CDR3 sequences to IMGT reference sequences. For a sequence to be retained, a match of at least six nucleotides to both a V gene segment and a J gene segment was required. A rearrangement counted as productive if the CDR3 had no stop codons and remained in frame with V and J, and every other rearrangement counted as non-productive. Following IMGT convention, CDR3 was defined as the stretch from the second conserved V-encoded cysteine up to the conserved J-encoded phenylalanine. The earlier analysis of some 600 of the donors excluded sequences that lacked an unambiguous match to a single V gene segment. In an earlier analysis of several hundred of the donors, V segments were called functional above 56.7% productive rearrangements and were called segregating when the between-donor standard deviation exceeded 5%. A statistical classification framework was built to diagnose cytomegalovirus status from the catalog of TCR beta chain sequences. In a later analysis, V and J genes were assigned by comparing TCR nucleotide sequences against IMGT/GENE-DB human TR gene sequences. The TCRdist pipeline was used in a later analysis to assign CDR3 sequences and most-parsimonious VDJ recombination scenarios. A later analysis defined each TCR beta chain by its CDR3 amino acid sequence plus V-gene family, and excluded reads lacking a unique V-gene family. As a way to deal with suspected cross-contamination and a sequencing artifact, a later analysis dropped 592 nucleotide sequences that were highly shared and had low generation probability. A later analysis calculated a clonal expansion index for each public chain from normalized within-repertoire ranks of inferred template counts. Generation probabilities in a later analysis came from a VDJ recombination model fitted to out-of-frame rearrangements, and those results were checked against IGoR. A later analysis scored TCR-TCR, TCR-HLA and TCR-CMV co-occurrence with hypergeometric tests, applying a repertoire-size bias correction to TCR pairs. To estimate false discovery rates, a later analysis permuted the HLA or CMV assignments 20 times. A later analysis grouped co-occurring TCRs with DBSCAN, adding TCRdist sequence similarity when clustering within HLA-allele-positive subsets. Repertoires with fewer than 30,000 or more than 120,000 public chains, plus five repertoires with anomalous nucleotide sharing, were excluded from co-occurrence clustering. Imported from immuneACCESS, the table was reduced by TCRdb to in-frame sequences with V and J called. These copies leave out some clones; in studies compared against another copy, an unresolved V gene accounts for under half, and the cause of the remainder is not known. The V and J calls and clone size are taken from that table; D and trimming were inferred from the DNA. In all, the sample holds some 120,000 clones, and 75% to 90% of those were seen once. The ten largest clones represent 1% of the sample.

This receptor was obtained from a man aged 35-49 years in good health and CMV-seronegative. The chain uses TRBV5-1 and TRBJ1-1, and perhaps TRBD1 as D gene, on 6 matching bases. Sequenced: PBMCs. The DNA sequence is given as TGCGCCAGCAGCACCGAGGGGGGGAGCACTGAAGCTTTCTTT. Translated, this is CASSTEGGSTEAFF.